This passage covers 20 T cell receptor beta chains from one sample sequenced in a study of cytomegalovirus exposure and HLA in healthy donors. Profiling relied on immunoSEQ multiplex PCR, and the TCRdb table lists in-frame clones only, not all of them. The sample carries 100,000 to 150,000 clones, about 90% recorded once. Sequenced material: PBMCs. Source of these receptors: a woman aged 18-29 years in good health and CMV-seronegative.

The V call is TRBV19, the J call TRBJ2-3; 9 bases agree with TRBD1. The CDR3 runs to 15 residues. The germline V gene encodes CDR1 LNHDA and CDR2 SQIVND (reference sequence). V lost 5 bases to trimming and J lost 4 bases; unmatched junction nucleotides: 7. CDR3 in amino acids: CASSLGQGNADTQYF. In nucleotides, the CDR3 is TGTGCCAGTAGTCTCGGACAGGGGAATGCAGATACGCAGTATTTT.

V gene TRBV6-1 combines with J gene TRBJ2-7, with 9 positions matching TRBD1. CDR1 MNHNS and CDR2 SASEGT come from the germline V gene. The CDR3 is 13 residues long. Trimming cost V 10 bases and J 1 base; bases outside gene matches: 5. CDR3 in amino acids: CATTGTGSYEQYF. In DNA form, the CDR3 reads TGTGCCACCACCGGGACAGGGTCCTACGAGCAGTACTTC.

This sequence joins TRBV7-6 and TRBJ2-1, with TRBD1 identical over 10 bases. The CDR3 loop spans 15 amino acids. Germline-derived CDR1 and CDR2 are SGHVS and FNYEAQ. V lost 4 bases to trimming and J lost 4 bases; unmatched junction nucleotides: 4. The CDR3 is CASSSGQGGYNEQFF. The CDR3 DNA reads TGTGCCAGCAGCTCCGGACAGGGGGGTTACAATGAGCAGTTCTTC. The full variable domain, rest sourced from reference TRBV7-6 and TRBJ2-1, is GAGVSQSPRYKVTKRGQDVALRCDPISGHVSLYWYRQALGQGPEFLTYFNYEAQQDKSGLPNDRFSAERPEGSISTLTIQRTEQRDSAMYRCASSSGQGGYNEQFFGPGTRLTVL.

J is TRBJ1-2 and V is TRBV19; D remains ambiguous. The V gene's germline CDR1 is LNHDA and CDR2 SQIVND (reference sequence). The CDR3 contains 14 residues. V lost 1 base and J lost 4, with 10 bases in between. CDR3 sequence reads: CASSIVAEVYGYTF. The CDR3 region has the DNA TGTGCCAGTAGTATAGTAGCAGAAGTCTATGGCTACACCTTC.

The V gene is TRBV6-1, the J gene TRBJ2-7, with a possible D match to TRBD2 (6 bases). V was pared by 6 bases and J by 7 bases, with 19 bases between. The CDR3 totals 14 residues. Germline assignment: CDR1 MNHNS and CDR2 SASEGT. The CDR3 protein is CASSASPGVEEQYF. DNA of the CDR3: TGTGCCAGCAGCGCCTCTCCGGGAGTAGAAGAGCAGTACTTC.

This clone was recorded once. The V call is TRBV19, the J call TRBJ1-4; tentative D call: TRBD1 (5 bases). The germline V gene encodes CDR1 LNHDA and CDR2 SQIVND (reference sequence). CDR3 size: 13 residues. V lost 5 bases and J 8 bases, leaving 12 bases between the germline ends. The CDR3 loop is CASSSRRGEKLFF. The DNA of the CDR3 is TGTGCCAGTAGTTCCCGTCGGGGGGAAAAACTGTTTTTT. Looking up the rest from reference TRBV19 and TRBJ1-4 gives the full variable domain: DGGITQSPKYLFRKEGQNVTLSCEQNLNHDAMYWYRQDPGQGLRLIYYSQIVNDFQKGDIAEGYSVSREKKESFPLTVTSAQKNPTAFYLCASSSRRGEKLFFGSGTQLSVL.

The chain joins TRBV7-8 to TRBJ1-2, with 8 bases lining up with TRBD1. CDR3 length equals 13 residues. Trimming cost V 2 bases and J 5 bases; bases outside gene matches: 1. CDR1 is SGHVS and CDR2 is FQNEAQ in the germline V gene. DNA of the CDR3: TGTGCCAGCAGCTTAAACAGGGGGTATGGCTACACCTTC. Amino acid sequence: CASSLNRGYGYTF.

The chain is built from TRBV7-9 and TRBJ2-1; TRBD2 might be the D (5 bases). The CDR3 runs 15 residues. Germline lookup yields CDR1 SEHNR and CDR2 FQNEAQ (reference sequence). Trimming pared 2 bases from V and 6 bases from J, leaving 14 bases between. CDR3 protein: CASSLLRGPSNEQFF. In nucleotides, the CDR3 is TGTGCCAGCAGCTTACTCCGGGGTCCCTCCAATGAGCAGTTCTTC.

The V gene is TRBV4-3, the J gene TRBJ2-3; perhaps TRBD1 as D (5 bases). The CDR3 has 16 residues. Germline lookup yields CDR1 LGHNA and CDR2 YSLEER. Trimming took 0 bases from V and 2 from J, leaving 12 bases between them. CDR3 sequence: CASSQDPQGYTDTQYF. The CDR3, as DNA: TGCGCCAGCAGCCAAGATCCGCAGGGATACACAGATACGCAGTATTTT.

The V and J genes are TRBV5-1 and TRBJ2-5; D ambiguous. Germline values: CDR1 SGHRS, CDR2 YFSETQ. There are 12 residues in the CDR3. Trimming removed 5 bases at V and 1 base at J, with 6 bases between. DNA of the CDR3: TGCGCCAGCAGGCGTCCCCAAGAGACCCAGTACTTC. It is translated as CASRRPQETQYF. The entire variable domain, with the rest obtained from reference TRBV5-1 and TRBJ2-5, is as follows: KAGVTQTPRYLIKTRGQQVTLSCSPISGHRSVSWYQQTPGQGLQFLFEYFSETQRNKGNFPGRFSGRQFSNSRSEMNVSTLELGDSALYLCASRRPQETQYFGPGTRLLVL.

This chain connects TRBV28 to TRBJ2-2; the D gene is possibly TRBD1 (5 bases). Per the germline V gene, CDR1 is MDHEN and CDR2 is SYDVKM. The ends were cut back, 7 bases at V and 2 bases at J, with 17 bases in the middle. The CDR3 contains 16 residues. In nucleotides, the CDR3 is TGTGCCAGCACCCCTCCGGCAGGGTATAACACCGGGGAGCTGTTTTTT. It encodes CASTPPAGYNTGELFF.

CDR3 loop: CASSRGVSSLNGYTF. DNA of the CDR3: TGTGCCAGCAGCCGGGGGGTAAGCAGCCTAAATGGCTACACCTTC. The rearrangement links TRBV14 to TRBJ1-2, with D maybe TRBD1 (5 bases). With 4 bases removed from V and 6 bases from J, the gap between germline ends came to 18 bases. Germline CDR1 SGHDN, CDR2 FVKESK. The CDR3 runs to 15 residues.

This clone was counted once. The rearrangement links TRBV19 to TRBJ2-3, with D possibly being TRBD2 (6 bases). The CDR3 totals 15 residues. Germline CDR1 reads LNHDA; CDR2 reads SQIVND (reference sequence). V was shortened by 4 bases and J by 2 bases, with 13 bases between the two germline ends. CDR3 residues: CASSTYGGVTDTQYF. Here the CDR3 DNA reads TGTGCCAGTAGTACCTACGGGGGTGTCACAGATACGCAGTATTTT.

The chain links TRBV28 to TRBJ2-1; tentative D call: TRBD2 (8 bases). This CDR3 has 15 residues. Trimming pared 3 bases from V and 7 bases from J, leaving 16 bases between. CDR1 and CDR2 from the germline V gene are MDHEN and SYDVKM. CDR3 nucleotide sequence: TGTGCCAGCAGTTTTAGGGGGCGCGGGGGGAATGAGCAGTTCTTC. This translates into CASSFRGRGGNEQFF.

V is TRBV5-1 and J is TRBJ2-3, with 11 positions matching TRBD2. CDR3 length: 17 residues. V was pared by 2 bases and J by 1 base, with 6 bases of the junction left unmatched. In germline, CDR1 is SGHRS, CDR2 YFSETQ. The CDR3 sequence is CASSFPALAGGTDTQYF. CDR3 in DNA: TGCGCCAGCAGCTTCCCCGCACTAGCGGGGGGCACAGATACGCAGTATTTT.

This chain connects TRBV28 to TRBJ1-2; TRBD1 aligns across 8 bases. CDR1 and CDR2 (germline): MDHEN, SYDVKM. This CDR3 has 15 residues. V was clipped by 6 bases and J by 3 bases; unmatched bases: 9. The chain's CDR3 is CASRQDRVGYYGYTF. The DNA of the CDR3 is TGTGCCAGCAGGCAGGACAGGGTCGGATACTATGGCTACACCTTC.

The V call is TRBV5-1, the J call TRBJ2-6, with a possible D match to TRBD1 (6 bases). V gave up 2 bases and J gave up 2 bases, with 8 bases separating them. Germline V gene sequence: CDR1 SGHRS, CDR2 YFSETQ. The CDR3 is 15 residues long. CDR3 in DNA: TGCGCCAGCAGCTTAACAGGGACTGGGGCCAACGTCCTGACTTTC. It specifies CASSLTGTGANVLTF.

This clone was seen just once. The chain recombines TRBV2 with TRBJ2-7, with 8 bases identical to TRBD1. CDR1 and CDR2 (germline): SNHLY, FYNNEI. V shed 6 bases and J 3 bases; nucleotides not matched to a gene: 7. The CDR3 consists of 14 residues. The CDR3 bases are TGTGCCAGCAGAGGGACAGGCCTTTACTACGAGCAGTACTTC. It codes for CASRGTGLYYEQYF.

The chain couples TRBV28 to TRBJ1-5; D unresolved. Germline V gene sequence: CDR1 MDHEN, CDR2 SYDVKM. The CDR3 is 14 residues long. V gave up 3 bases and J gave up 0 bases, with 6 bases separating them. The CDR3: CASSFSSSNQPQHF. The CDR3, as DNA: TGTGCCAGCAGTTTTTCTTCTAGCAATCAGCCCCAGCATTTT.

Here the CDR3 reads CATSRVGVPPYEQYF. In DNA form, the CDR3 reads TGTGCCACCAGCAGAGTTGGAGTCCCGCCTTACGAGCAGTACTTC. The genes are TRBV15 and TRBJ2-7; D not resolved. The CDR3 is 15 amino acids. The V and J ends lost 1 base and 4 bases respectively, with 14 bases between them. CDR1 and CDR2 (germline): LNHNV, YYDKDF (reference sequence).